This T cell receptor beta chain was identified during a study of blood T cells in healthy people across ages. The use of a sample-barcoded 5' primer and a J-beta primer mix characterized a second PCR of roughly 6 to 11 cycles. TCRdb passed the 5' RACE reads through MiXCR, listing each CDR3 protein once. The sample has around 1,100,000 distinct CDR3 sequences; 30% to 40% are singletons. This clonotype was detected once. An end of the junction does not agree with germline; a read error may underlie this. The receptor was isolated from a man aged 18 to 29 in good health. What was sequenced was blood.

The CDR3 protein is CVSSDRADGYTF. Written as DNA, the CDR3 is TGTGTCAGCAGCGACAGGGCCGACGGCTACACCTTC. The chain combines TRBV9 with TRBJ1-2; TRBD1 agrees at 7 bases. This CDR3 is 12 amino acids long. Germline V gene lookup returns CDR1 SGDLS and CDR2 YYNGEE.